This is a list of T cell receptor beta chains from one sample in a study of T cell responses to AZD1222 COVID-19 vaccine. Assay: immunoSEQ multiplex PCR; the TCRdb copy retains only in-frame clones and omits some. The profile shows approximately 150,000 clones, over 75% of them singletons. The sample consisted of peripheral blood, taken 28 days after the second dose of the MenACWY control vaccine. These receptors were collected from an adult who received the MenACWY meningococcal vaccine as a control. The CDR3 runs from the conserved cysteine through the conserved F or W. D genes are given only for firm matches. Clone size is shown for a subset of rows, as once, few, many or a class of expanded clone.

clone size | J gene | V gene | D gene | CDR3 protein | CDR3 DNA
few | TRBJ1-1 | TRBV20-1 | . | CSASRQDRVFF | TGCAGTGCCTCACGACAGGATAGGGTTTTCTTT
. | TRBJ1-4 | TRBV24-1 | . | CATSDAQGPNEKLFF | TGTGCCACCAGTGATGCCCAGGGGCCTAATGAAAAACTGTTTTTT
once | TRBJ1-2 | TRBV24-1 | . | CATSDPILPTRRTF | TGTGCCACCAGTGATCCCATCCTTCCCACCCGACGTACCTTC
. | TRBJ1-6 | TRBV15 | TRBD1 | CATSTGQGSALHF | TGTGCCACCAGCACTGGACAGGGCAGTGCCCTCCACTTT
. | TRBJ2-3 | TRBV4-3 | . | CATPTDTQYF | TGCGCCACCCCGACAGATACGCAGTATTTT
. | TRBJ2-4 | TRBV19 | TRBD1 | CASSRTGSDIQYF | TGTGCCAGTAGCCGGACAGGGTCGGACATTCAGTACTTC
. | TRBJ1-5 | TRBV5-1 | . | CASTRDPNSNQPQHF | TGCGCCAGCACCCGGGACCCTAATAGCAATCAGCCCCAGCATTTT
. | TRBJ2-7 | TRBV7-2 | TRBD2 | CASSVTGTSVSYEQYF | TGTGCCAGCAGCGTAACCGGGACTAGCGTCTCCTACGAGCAGTACTTC
few | TRBJ1-5 | TRBV6-2/TRBV6-3 | . | CASSPDREPYSNQPQHF | TGTGCCAGCAGCCCCGACAGAGAACCTTATAGCAATCAGCCCCAGCATTTT
. | TRBJ2-7 | TRBV11-2 | . | CASSPGSGFAYEQYF | TGTGCCAGCAGCCCCGGATCGGGGTTCGCCTACGAGCAGTACTTC
few | TRBJ2-7 | TRBV24-1 | . | CATEPTGSYEQYF | TGTGCCACAGAACCGACAGGATCCTACGAGCAGTACTTC
. | TRBJ1-1 | TRBV11-2 | . | CASSLRVGAPAEAFF | TGTGCCAGCAGCTTACGGGTAGGGGCTCCGGCTGAAGCTTTCTTT
. | TRBJ1-1 | TRBV6-5 | . | CASSLTVNTEAFF | TGTGCCAGCTCTCTGACAGTGAACACTGAAGCTTTCTTT
. | TRBJ1-1 | TRBV20-1 | . | CSASDYGVTEAFF | TGCAGTGCTAGTGATTATGGGGTCACTGAAGCTTTCTTT
. | TRBJ2-2 | TRBV6-1 | . | CASSIGLANTGELFF | TGTGCCAGCAGCATCGGACTCGCGAACACCGGGGAGCTGTTTTTT
few | TRBJ1-5 | TRBV4-2 | TRBD1 | CASSQSQGRQPQHF | TGTGCCAGCAGCCAATCACAGGGGCGCCAGCCCCAGCATTTT
. | TRBJ2-3 | TRBV29-1 | TRBD1 | CSHGRGTGHGDTQYF | TGCAGCCATGGTCGCGGGACAGGCCACGGAGATACGCAGTATTTT
. | TRBJ1-1 | TRBV7-9 | . | CASSLFRGAGTEAFF | TGTGCCAGCAGCCTATTTCGAGGCGCGGGTACTGAAGCTTTCTTT
. | TRBJ2-2 | TRBV24-1 | . | CATSDLGRGNTGELFF | TGTGCCACCAGTGATTTGGGACGCGGGAACACCGGGGAGCTGTTTTTT
. | TRBJ1-1 | TRBV7-2 | . | CASSLWQGEGEAFF | TGTGCCAGCAGCTTATGGCAGGGAGAGGGAGAAGCTTTCTTT
. | TRBJ1-1 | TRBV7-9 | . | CASSYDPNTEAFF | TGTGCCAGCAGTTATGACCCGAACACTGAAGCTTTCTTT
. | TRBJ2-5 | TRBV5-3 | . | CARSGRARNENF | TGTGCCAGAAGCGGACGAGCACGGAACGAGAACTTC
. | TRBJ2-1 | TRBV28 | TRBD2 | CASSQTRLAGGNEQFF | TGTGCCAGCAGTCAGACCAGACTAGCGGGGGGCAATGAGCAGTTCTTC
. | TRBJ2-6 | TRBV10-3 | TRBD2 | CAISPAGLAGGGANVLTF | TGTGCCATCAGTCCAGCCGGACTAGCGGGGGGTGGGGCCAACGTCCTGACTTTC
. | TRBJ2-7 | TRBV21-1 | . | CASSKVGAYEQYF | TGTGCCAGCAGCAAAGTAGGGGCGTACGAGCAGTACTTC
. | TRBJ2-7 | TRBV5-4 | . | CASSADYQIPPYEQYF | TGTGCCAGCAGCGCGGACTACCAAATACCTCCCTACGAGCAGTACTTC
few | TRBJ2-7 | TRBV7-2 | . | CASSLSASVTYEQYF | TGTGCCAGCAGCTTAAGTGCGTCGGTCACCTACGAGCAGTACTTC
. | TRBJ1-5 | TRBV19 | . | CASSQAPGPTNQPQHF | TGTGCCAGTAGTCAGGCTCCGGGACCGACAAATCAGCCCCAGCATTTT
many | TRBJ1-2 | TRBV7-9 | TRBD1 | CASSLWTGGEIYGYTF | TGTGCCAGCAGCTTATGGACAGGGGGGGAGATCTATGGCTACACCTTC
. | TRBJ1-3 | TRBV7-9 | . | CASSLPGYGNTIYF | TGTGCCAGCAGCTTACCAGGGTATGGAAACACCATATATTTT
. | TRBJ2-1 | TRBV18 | TRBD2 | CASSPRGNVGTSLLTYNEQFF | TGTGCCAGCTCACCACGCGGGAACGTGGGGACTAGTCTGCTCACCTACAATGAGCAGTTCTTC
few | TRBJ2-7 | TRBV7-8 | . | CASSLARRWGYEQYF | TGTGCCAGCAGCTTAGCGCGGAGGTGGGGGTACGAGCAGTACTTC
. | TRBJ2-1 | TRBV11-3 | . | CASSPRTAEQFF | TGTGCCAGCAGCCCTAGGACCGCGGAGCAGTTCTTC
. | TRBJ2-1 | TRBV7-3 | TRBD1 | CASSSMTGYEQFF | TGTGCCAGCAGCTCCATGACAGGGTATGAGCAGTTCTTC
. | TRBJ1-2 | TRBV6-2/TRBV6-3 | . | CASSYTYGYTF | TGTGCCAGCAGTTACACCTATGGCTACACCTTC
. | TRBJ2-7 | TRBV5-1 | . | CASSLSARLEQYF | TGCGCCAGCAGCTTGTCGGCCCGACTCGAGCAGTACTTC
. | TRBJ1-5 | TRBV29-1 | . | CSVGEMSNQPQHF | TGCAGCGTAGGGGAAATGAGCAATCAGCCCCAGCATTTT
. | TRBJ1-2 | TRBV2 | . | CASSEDPGVGYTF | TGTGCCAGCAGTGAGGACCCAGGGGTCGGCTACACCTTC
. | TRBJ1-1 | TRBV11-3 | . | CASSLLGIQNTEAFF | TGTGCCAGCAGCTTACTGGGAATCCAGAACACTGAAGCTTTCTTT
. | TRBJ2-1 | TRBV4-1 | TRBD2 | CASSQGALRGGFNEQFF | TGCGCCAGCAGCCAAGGGGCGTTGCGGGGGGGTTTCAATGAGCAGTTCTTC
. | TRBJ2-5 | TRBV29-1 | TRBD2 | CSVGAPSGKETQYF | TGCAGCGTTGGAGCTCCTAGCGGGAAGGAGACCCAGTACTTC
once | TRBJ2-5 | TRBV5-5 | TRBD1 | CANSWRQGLETQYF | TGTGCCAACAGCTGGAGACAGGGGCTGGAGACCCAGTACTTC
. | TRBJ1-1 | TRBV9 | TRBD1 | CASSVAPQGAGTEAFF | TGTGCCAGCAGCGTAGCCCCACAGGGGGCTGGGACTGAAGCTTTCTTT